The present TCR beta chain was sequenced within a study of cytomegalovirus exposure and HLA in healthy donors. Vbeta (60) and Jbeta (13) primers were used in the PCR. The data were produced by immunoSEQ multiplex PCR, yet TCRdb's version contains in-frame clones alone and is incomplete. The listing contains about 130,000 clones. Whole-study results and caveats: A later analysis linked a missense DCLRE1C variant to TCR beta V- and J-gene trimming. Earlier findings revealed that most TCR beta V segments proved productive either about 87% or about 30% of the time.

Details on this clone: Its antigen remains unidentified.

This CDR3 is 13 amino acids long. The V gene lost 7 bases and the J gene lost 5 bases, with 14 bases spanning the gap. Per the germline V gene, CDR1 is MNHEY and CDR2 is SMNVEV (reference sequence). This TCR was recovered from a woman aged 60-75 years in good health and CMV-seronegative. The chain uses TRBV27 and TRBJ2-5, with D possibly TRBD1 on 8 matching bases. The sequencing input was PBMCs. CDR3 DNA sequence: TGTGCCAGCACCTACAGGGGGGGGGAGACCCAGTACTTC. Translation gives CASTYRGGETQYF.